This entry concerns a single T cell receptor beta chain. The antigen remains unidentified. TCRdb called the RT-PCR reads again in MiXCR, with one record for every CDR3 protein. The sample yields hundreds of thousands of distinct CDR3 sequences, 12% seen once. The data belong to a study of response to subunit inactivated influenza vaccine. Points from the study as a whole: The authors suggested that every seasonal influenza vaccination recruits few new T cells.

The CDR3 has 14 residues. The V gene's germline CDR1 is LGHNA and CDR2 YSLEER. V lost 3 bases to trimming and J lost 6 bases, with 12 bases between them. The chain carries TRBV4-3 and TRBJ2-1; D may correspond to TRBD1 or TRBD2 (5 bases each). This clonotype originated in a man aged 45-60 years who received an inactivated influenza vaccine. This material consisted of PBMCs from blood, taken on the day of vaccination. The CDR3 DNA is TGCGCCAGCAGCCAGGCCGGGGCCGTCAATGAGCAGTTCTTC. This codes for CASSQAGAVNEQFF.